The 12 T cell receptor beta chains in this list originate from one sample, sequenced in a study. MiXCR, applied by TCRdb to the 5' RACE reads, yields one record per CDR3 protein. The sample consists of about 5,200 distinct CDR3 sequences, over 70% of them appearing once. The specimen was naive CD4+ T cells sorted from blood. Subset reported: naive CD4+ T cells, CD4+CD45RA+CD25-. The source is a female donor with breast cancer.

The chain carries TRBV30 and TRBJ2-1, with D maybe TRBD1 (5 bases). From germline, CDR1 is GTSNPN and CDR2 SVGIG (reference sequence). The V and J ends lost 2 bases and 2 bases respectively, with 13 bases between them. The length of the CDR3 is 15 residues. The CDR3 sequence is CAWSWVGHPYNEQFF. As DNA, the CDR3 is TGTGCCTGGAGTTGGGTGGGGCACCCCTACAATGAGCAGTTCTTC.

This clonotype appeared a few times. This sequence joins TRBV6-5 and TRBJ1-1, with 7 bases fitting TRBD1. Germline CDR1 and CDR2: MNHEY and SVGAGI. This CDR3 region has 14 residues. V shed 6 bases and J 1 base; nucleotides not matched to a gene: 5. In DNA form, the CDR3 reads TGTGCCAGCAGAGACAGGGAGAGGAACACTGAAGCTTTCTTT. As protein: CASRDRERNTEAFF.

The chain uses TRBV15 and TRBJ2-7; possible D gene TRBD2, 5 bases. The length of the CDR3 is 15 residues. Germline-derived CDR1 and CDR2 are LNHNV and YYDKDF (reference sequence). V was pared by 4 bases and J by 3 bases, with 16 bases between. CDR3 amino acids: CATSNLAGGFYEQYF. The CDR3 DNA is TGTGCCACCAGCAACCTAGCAGGAGGCTTCTACGAGCAGTACTTC. Supplemented by reference TRBV15 and TRBJ2-7, the full variable domain reads DAMVIQNPRYQVTQFGKPVTLSCSQTLNHNVMYWYQQKSSQAPKLLFHYYDKDFNNEADTPDNFQSRRPNTSFCFLDIRSPGLGDTAMYLCATSNLAGGFYEQYFGPGTRLTVT.

The chain couples TRBV10-3 to TRBJ1-2, with a possible D match to TRBD1 (5 bases). The CDR3 consists of 14 residues. From germline, CDR1 is ENHRY and CDR2 SYGVKD. V dropped 11 bases and J dropped 6 bases, with 22 bases sitting between them. In DNA, the CDR3 is TGTGCCGTCCCCGCGGGGGAGTCAGTCGATGGCTACACCTTC. It yields the protein CAVPAGESVDGYTF.

The chain is built from TRBV30 and TRBJ2-5; D gene uncertain. This CDR3 contains 11 residues. CDR1 and CDR2 from the germline V gene are GTSNPN and SVGIG (reference sequence). V lost 3 bases and J lost 2, with 4 bases in between. The CDR3 region has the DNA TGTGCCTGGAGAGGGCAAGAGACCCAGTACTTC. Translation: CAWRGQETQYF. Using reference TRBV30 and TRBJ2-5 for the parts outside the CDR3, the full variable domain is SQTIHQWPATLVQPVGSPLSLECTVEGTSNPNLYWYRQAAGRGLQLLFYSVGIGQISSEVPQNLSASRPQDRQFILSSKKLLLSDSGFYLCAWRGQETQYFGPGTRLLVL.

The count of this clonotype is one. CDR3 residues: CSARGSRAYEQYF. In DNA, the CDR3 is TGCAGTGCTAGAGGTAGCAGGGCCTACGAGCAGTACTTC. This chain connects TRBV20-1 to TRBJ2-7, with D tentatively TRBD1 (5 bases). The CDR3 totals 13 residues. The germline V gene encodes CDR1 DFQATT and CDR2 SNEGSKA (reference sequence). V dropped 1 base and J dropped 2 bases, with 9 bases sitting between them.

The chain uses TRBV11-3 and TRBJ2-3, with TRBD2 matching 9 bases. V shed 3 bases, J shed 2 bases, and the junction held 3 bases outside the gene matches. The length of the CDR3 is 15 residues. The germline V gene has CDR1 SGHNT and CDR2 YENEEA. The CDR3 bases are TGTGCCAGCAGCTTGACTAGCGGAAACACAGATACGCAGTATTTT. This gives the protein CASSLTSGNTDTQYF.

The chain carries TRBV18 and TRBJ2-1; a weak D match, TRBD1 (6 bases). With 2 bases removed from V and 10 bases from J, the gap between germline ends came to 6 bases. CDR1 and CDR2 from the germline V gene are KGHSH and LQKENI. This CDR3 comprises 11 residues. CDR3 nucleotides: TGTGCCAGCTCACCAGGACAGGAGCAGTTCTTC. Protein sequence: CASSPGQEQFF.

J is TRBJ2-7 and V is TRBV12-3 or TRBV12-4; 7 nucleotides match TRBD2. CDR3 size: 15 residues. J was trimmed by 2 bases and V by 2 bases; bases with no gene match: 6. The CDR3 sequence: CASSLSLADPYEQYF. The CDR3 bases are TGTGCCAGCAGTTTAAGTCTAGCGGACCCCTACGAGCAGTACTTC.

V usage is TRBV20-1 and J usage is TRBJ2-7; 9 bases match TRBD1. V was clipped by 5 bases and J by 5 bases; unmatched bases: 7. This CDR3 region has 13 residues. Germline V gene data show CDR1 as DFQATT and CDR2 as SNEGSKA (reference sequence). The CDR3 region has the DNA TGCAGTGCTGCCGGGACAGGGACCCACGAGCAGTACTTC. Protein: CSAAGTGTHEQYF.

The rearrangement links TRBV20-1 to TRBJ1-2; D not certain. CDR1 is DFQATT and CDR2 is SNEGSKA in the germline V gene (reference sequence). V was shortened by 1 base and J by 10 bases, with 10 bases between the two germline ends. The CDR3 loop spans 11 amino acids. The CDR3 protein is CSARGDRPYTF. In DNA form, the CDR3 reads TGCAGTGCTAGAGGGGATCGGCCCTACACCTTC.

The gene calls are TRBV29-1 and TRBJ2-5; 13 nucleotides match TRBD2. J lost 5 bases, V lost 5 bases, and 8 bases had no gene match. CDR3 length: 15 residues. CDR1 and CDR2 from the germline V gene are SQVTM and ANQGSEA. This CDR3 reads CSVPTSGGSGETQYF. In DNA form, the CDR3 reads TGCAGCGTTCCGACTAGCGGGGGGTCAGGGGAGACCCAGTACTTC.